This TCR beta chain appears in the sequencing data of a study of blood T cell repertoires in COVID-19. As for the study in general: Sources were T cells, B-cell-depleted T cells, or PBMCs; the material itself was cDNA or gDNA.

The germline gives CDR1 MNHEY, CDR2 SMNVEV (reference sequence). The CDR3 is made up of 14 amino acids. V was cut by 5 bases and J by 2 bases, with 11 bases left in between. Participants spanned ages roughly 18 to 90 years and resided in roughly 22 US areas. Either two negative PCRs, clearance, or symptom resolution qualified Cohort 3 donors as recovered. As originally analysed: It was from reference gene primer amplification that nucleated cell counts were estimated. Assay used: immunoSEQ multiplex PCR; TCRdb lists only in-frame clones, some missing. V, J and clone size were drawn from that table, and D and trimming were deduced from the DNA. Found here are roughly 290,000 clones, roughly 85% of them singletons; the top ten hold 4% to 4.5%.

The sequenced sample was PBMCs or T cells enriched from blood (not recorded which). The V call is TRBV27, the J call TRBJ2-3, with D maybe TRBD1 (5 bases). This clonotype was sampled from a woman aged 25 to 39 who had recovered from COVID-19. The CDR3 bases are TGTGCCAGCAGTCTCAGGGTTATCACAGATACGCAGTATTTT. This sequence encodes CASSLRVITDTQYF.